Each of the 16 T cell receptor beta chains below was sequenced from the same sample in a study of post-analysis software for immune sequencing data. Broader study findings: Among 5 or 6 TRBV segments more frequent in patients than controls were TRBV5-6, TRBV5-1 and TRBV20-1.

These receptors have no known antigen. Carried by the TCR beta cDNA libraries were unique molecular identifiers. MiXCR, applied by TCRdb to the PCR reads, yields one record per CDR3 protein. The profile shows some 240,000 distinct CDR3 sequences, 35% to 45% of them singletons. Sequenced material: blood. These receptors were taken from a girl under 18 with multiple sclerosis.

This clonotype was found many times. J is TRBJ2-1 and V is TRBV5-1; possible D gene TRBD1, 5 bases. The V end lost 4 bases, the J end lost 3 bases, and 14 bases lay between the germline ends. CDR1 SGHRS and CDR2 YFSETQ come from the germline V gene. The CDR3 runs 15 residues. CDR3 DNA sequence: TGCGCCAGCAGCCCCGCGGCAAGGGGCTACAATGAGCAGTTCTTC. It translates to CASSPAARGYNEQFF.

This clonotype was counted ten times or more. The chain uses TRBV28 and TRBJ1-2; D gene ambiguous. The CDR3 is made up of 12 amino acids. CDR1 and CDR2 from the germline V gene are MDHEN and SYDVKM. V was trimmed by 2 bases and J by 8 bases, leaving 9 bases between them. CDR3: CASSLGVEGYTF. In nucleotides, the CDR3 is TGTGCCAGCAGTTTAGGGGTAGAAGGCTACACCTTC.

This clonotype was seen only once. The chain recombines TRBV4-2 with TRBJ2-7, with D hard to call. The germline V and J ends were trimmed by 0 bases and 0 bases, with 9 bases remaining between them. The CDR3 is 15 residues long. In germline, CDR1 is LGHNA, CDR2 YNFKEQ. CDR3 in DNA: TGTGCCAGCAGCCAAGATTCAGACCGCTCCTACGAGCAGTACTTC. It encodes CASSQDSDRSYEQYF.

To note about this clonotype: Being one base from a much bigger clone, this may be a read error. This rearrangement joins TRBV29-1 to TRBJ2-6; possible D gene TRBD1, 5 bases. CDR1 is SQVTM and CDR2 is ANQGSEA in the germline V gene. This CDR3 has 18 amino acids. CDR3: CSVVTLQSPKTGANALTF. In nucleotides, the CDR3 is TGCAGCGTTGTGACACTTCAATCACCTAAAACTGGGGCCAACGCCCTGACTTTC.

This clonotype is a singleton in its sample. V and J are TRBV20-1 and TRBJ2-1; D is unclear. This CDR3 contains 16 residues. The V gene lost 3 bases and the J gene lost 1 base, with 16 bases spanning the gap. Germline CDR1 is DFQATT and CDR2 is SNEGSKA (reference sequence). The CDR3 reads CSASSDEHASYNEQFF. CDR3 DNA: TGCAGTGCTAGTTCCGACGAGCATGCATCCTACAATGAGCAGTTCTTC.

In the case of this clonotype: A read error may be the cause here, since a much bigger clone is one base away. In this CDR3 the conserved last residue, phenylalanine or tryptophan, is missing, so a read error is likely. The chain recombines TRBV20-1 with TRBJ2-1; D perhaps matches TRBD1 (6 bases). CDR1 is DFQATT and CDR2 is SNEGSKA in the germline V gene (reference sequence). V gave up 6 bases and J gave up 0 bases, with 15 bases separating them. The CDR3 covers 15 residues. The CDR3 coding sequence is TGCAGTGCAACCCAGGGGTCCGGCTCCTACAATGAGCAGTTCTGC. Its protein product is CSATQGSGSYNEQFC.

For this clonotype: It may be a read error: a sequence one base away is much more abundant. DNA of the CDR3: TGCAGTGCTAAGCAGGATTACAATGAGCAGTACTTC. It is translated as CSAKQDYNEQYF. The rearrangement uses TRBV20-1 and TRBJ2-7; D remains unclear. Between the trimmed V and J ends, which lost 4 bases and 7 bases, there was a span of 14 bases. CDR3 length: 12 amino acids. In germline, CDR1 is DFQATT, CDR2 SNEGSKA (reference sequence).

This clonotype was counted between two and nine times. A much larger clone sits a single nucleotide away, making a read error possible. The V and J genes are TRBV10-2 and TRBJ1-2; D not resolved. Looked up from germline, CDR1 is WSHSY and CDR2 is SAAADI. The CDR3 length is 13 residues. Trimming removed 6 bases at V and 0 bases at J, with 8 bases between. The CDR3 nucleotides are TGCGCCAGCAGGGCGACGGCTAACTATGGCTACACCTTC. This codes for CASRATANYGYTF.

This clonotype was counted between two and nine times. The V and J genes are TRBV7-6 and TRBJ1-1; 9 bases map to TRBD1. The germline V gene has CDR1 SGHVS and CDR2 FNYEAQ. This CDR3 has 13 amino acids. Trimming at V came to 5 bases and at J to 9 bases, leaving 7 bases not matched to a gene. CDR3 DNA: TGTGCCAGCAGCCGACGGACAGGGGAAAAAGCTTTCTTT. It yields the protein CASSRRTGEKAFF.

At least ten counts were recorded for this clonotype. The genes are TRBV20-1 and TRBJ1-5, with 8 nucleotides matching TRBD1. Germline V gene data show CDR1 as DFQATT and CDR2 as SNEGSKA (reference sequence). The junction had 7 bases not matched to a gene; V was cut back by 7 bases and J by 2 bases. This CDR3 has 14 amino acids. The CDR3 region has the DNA TGCAGTGTAACAGGGGGGCCCGGCAATCAGCCCCAGCATTTT. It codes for CSVTGGPGNQPQHF.

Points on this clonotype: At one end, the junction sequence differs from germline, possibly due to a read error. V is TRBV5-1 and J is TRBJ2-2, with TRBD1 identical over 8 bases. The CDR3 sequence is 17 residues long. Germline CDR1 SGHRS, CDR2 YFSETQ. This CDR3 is CASSPRPDRANTGELFF. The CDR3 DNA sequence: TGCGCCAGCAGCCCCCGCCCGGACAGGGCGAACACCGGGGAGTTGTTTTTT.

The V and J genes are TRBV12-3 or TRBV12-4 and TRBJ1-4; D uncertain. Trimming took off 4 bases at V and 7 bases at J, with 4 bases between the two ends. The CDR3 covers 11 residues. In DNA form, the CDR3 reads TGTGCCAGCAGTTGGCGTGAAAAACTGTTTTTT. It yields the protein CASSWREKLFF.

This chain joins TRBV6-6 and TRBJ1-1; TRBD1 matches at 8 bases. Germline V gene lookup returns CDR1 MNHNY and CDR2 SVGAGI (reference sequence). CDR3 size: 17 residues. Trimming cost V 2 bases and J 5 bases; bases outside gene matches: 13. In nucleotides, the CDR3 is TGTGCCAGCAGTTACCCGCGCTCGGACAGGGTAGGAACTGAAGCTTTCTTT. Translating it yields CASSYPRSDRVGTEAFF.

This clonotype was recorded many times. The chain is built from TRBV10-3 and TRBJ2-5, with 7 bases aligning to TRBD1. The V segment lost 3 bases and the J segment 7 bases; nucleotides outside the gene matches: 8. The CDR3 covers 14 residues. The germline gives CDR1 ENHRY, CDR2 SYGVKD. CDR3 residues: CAISDGQASGTQYF. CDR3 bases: TGTGCCATCAGTGACGGACAGGCCTCTGGGACCCAGTACTTC.

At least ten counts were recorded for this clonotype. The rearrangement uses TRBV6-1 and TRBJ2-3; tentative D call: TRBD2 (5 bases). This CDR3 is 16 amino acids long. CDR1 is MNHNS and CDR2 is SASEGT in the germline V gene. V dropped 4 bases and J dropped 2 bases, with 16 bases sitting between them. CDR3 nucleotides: TGTGCCAGCAGTGCCGGACTCCTCGGACCCACAGATACGCAGTATTTT. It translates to CASSAGLLGPTDTQYF.

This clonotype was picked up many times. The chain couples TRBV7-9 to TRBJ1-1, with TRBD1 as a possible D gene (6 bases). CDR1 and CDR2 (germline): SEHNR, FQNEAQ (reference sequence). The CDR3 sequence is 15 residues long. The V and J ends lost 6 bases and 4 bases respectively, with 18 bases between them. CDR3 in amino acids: CASRLQGRGATEAFF. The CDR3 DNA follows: TGTGCCAGCAGGCTACAGGGTCGAGGGGCCACTGAAGCTTTCTTT.